These 30 T cell receptor beta chains were all obtained from the same sample, sequenced in a study of blood T cells in healthy people across ages (dated by TCRdb to 2013 to 2016). Library preparation was by 5' RACE. These reads were obtained on an Illumina HiSeq 2500. A second PCR of roughly 7 to 11 cycles was performed with a sample-barcoded 5' primer and a J-beta primer mix. The public reads were reanalyzed by TCRdb: fastp trimming at Q25, MiXCR alignment, in-frame beta chains only. CDR3 protein sequences are deduplicated, and each keeps its most common genes and DNA. For this sample the table gives roughly 1,100,000 distinct CDR3 sequences, of which 20% to 25% were detected only once. Around 0.75% of the sample is held by the ten biggest clonotypes. These data are also associated with another study on T cells of mothers and their children.

What was sequenced was blood. These TCRs come from a girl aged 2-10 years in good health.

In its sample, this clonotype was seen a few times. The junction shows a germline mismatch at one end, possibly a read error. The J gene is TRBJ2-5, the V gene TRBV7-7; D is perhaps TRBD2 (6 bases). The CDR3 has 15 amino acids. Germline V gene data show CDR1 as SSHAT and CDR2 as FNYEAQ (reference sequence). CDR3 DNA: TGTGCTAGCAGCTCCTTACCGGGACTTAAAGAGACCCAGTACTTC. Protein sequence: CASSSLPGLKETQYF.

This clonotype was counted only a few times. The rearrangement uses TRBV7-9 and TRBJ1-2, with D maybe TRBD1 (5 bases). Per germline, CDR1 SEHNR and CDR2 FQNEAQ (reference sequence). This CDR3 has 12 residues. Trimming left V 5 bases short and J 12 bases short, with 16 bases between. The CDR3 is CASSGGRLYHTF. In DNA form, the CDR3 reads TGTGCCAGCAGCGGGGGACGCCTGTATCACACCTTC.

This clonotype showed up just a few times. V usage is TRBV10-3 and J usage is TRBJ2-3, with 9 bases that match TRBD2. Germline CDR1 is ENHRY and CDR2 is SYGVKD. The CDR3 runs to 16 residues. The V and J ends lost 6 bases and 2 bases, in that order; junction bases with no gene match: 9. This CDR3 reads CAIRGTSSSPTDTQYF. In nucleotides, the CDR3 is TGTGCCATCAGAGGGACTAGCTCTTCGCCCACAGATACGCAGTATTTT.

This clonotype was seen a few times. An end of the junction does not agree with germline; a read error may underlie this. The chain links TRBV12-3 or TRBV12-4 to TRBJ1-1, with unresolved D. The CDR3 has 14 amino acids. The DNA of the CDR3 is TGTGCCAGCAGCTTAGAAAGGTTGAACACTGAAGCTTTCTTT. Its translation: CASSLERLNTEAFF.

This clonotype has a handful of counts. This rearrangement joins TRBV20-1 to TRBJ1-2; D is perhaps TRBD1 (6 bases). This CDR3 is 14 amino acids long. The ends were cut back, 3 bases at V and 3 bases at J, with 14 bases in the middle. CDR1 is DFQATT, CDR2 SNEGSKA, per germline (reference sequence). The CDR3 reads CSASPVGADYGYTF. CDR3 DNA: TGCAGTGCTAGTCCCGTGGGGGCTGACTATGGCTACACCTTC.

There are many counts of this clonotype. This sequence joins TRBV29-1 and TRBJ2-7; D might be TRBD1 (5 bases). Trimming shortened V by 4 bases and J by 6 bases, and 10 bases separated the two germline ends. This CDR3 is 11 amino acids long. The germline V gene encodes CDR1 SQVTM and CDR2 ANQGSEA. The CDR3 DNA follows: TGCAGCGTTGCCATTCAGGGCGAGCAGTACTTC. Protein sequence: CSVAIQGEQYF.

CDR3 residues: CSVTSGGNEKLFF. In DNA form, the CDR3 reads TGCAGCGTTACCTCAGGGGGCAATGAAAAACTGTTTTTT. The J gene is TRBJ1-4, the V gene TRBV29-1, with TRBD1 matching 8 bases. Germline V lookup: CDR1 SQVTM, CDR2 ANQGSEA. CDR3 length: 13 residues. With 5 bases clipped from V and 5 bases from J, the junction kept 4 bases outside the gene matches.

This clonotype was seen a few times. The CDR3 loop is CASSLKVQGTQYF. The DNA for the CDR3 is TGTGCCAGCAGTTTAAAGGTACAGGGAACGCAGTATTTT. V and J are TRBV27 and TRBJ2-3, with D possibly TRBD1 on 6 matching bases. The CDR3 length is 13 residues. Between the trimmed V and J ends, which lost 2 bases and 9 bases, there was a span of 12 bases. Germline CDR1 MNHEY, CDR2 SMNVEV (reference sequence).

The chain links TRBV11-2 to TRBJ2-7; D is possibly TRBD1 (5 bases). Between the trimmed V and J ends, which lost 2 bases and 0 bases, there was a span of 11 bases. The CDR3 extends over 15 amino acids. CDR1 is SGHAT and CDR2 is FQNNGV in the germline V gene. The CDR3 nucleotides are TGTGCCAGCAGCTTAAACAGGCTCCTCTCCTACGAGCAGTACTTC. This sequence encodes CASSLNRLLSYEQYF.

This chain joins TRBV6-6 and TRBJ1-5; 7 positions match TRBD1. The CDR3 length is 15 residues. Germline trimming cut 6 bases from V and 4 bases from J; bases unmatched to any gene: 9. Germline V CDR1 and CDR2: MNHNY, SVGAGI (reference sequence). As DNA, the CDR3 is TGTGCCAGCAGCGCGGGACAGATCCTAAATCAGCCCCAGCATTTT. Translation: CASSAGQILNQPQHF.

Here the CDR3 DNA reads TGTGCCAGCAGCTTCCACTATGGGGGAAACATTCAGTACTTC. Residues: CASSFHYGGNIQYF. The chain carries TRBV7-2 and TRBJ2-4, with D perhaps TRBD1 or TRBD2 (5 bases each). This CDR3 contains 14 residues. Germline lookup yields CDR1 SGHTA and CDR2 FQGNSA. V shed 3 bases and J shed 6 bases, with 12 bases lying between them. The full variable domain, in which reference TRBV7-2 and TRBJ2-4 provide the parts outside the CDR3, is GAGVSQSPSNKVTEKGKDVELRCDPISGHTALYWYRQSLGQGLEFLIYFQGNSAPDKSGLPSDRFSAERTGGSVSTLTIQRTQQEDSAVYLCASSFHYGGNIQYFGAGTRLSVL.

J is TRBJ1-1 and V is TRBV11-3; no clear D gene. Germline loops: CDR1 SGHNT, CDR2 YENEEA. The V and J ends lost 4 bases and 0 bases respectively, with 9 bases between them. The CDR3 totals 14 residues. CDR3 region: CASSSRIMNTEAFF. The CDR3 DNA follows: TGTGCCAGCAGCTCCCGGATCATGAACACTGAAGCTTTCTTT.

There are a few counts of this clonotype. The J gene is TRBJ1-2, the V gene TRBV7-2; 9 bases line up with TRBD1. Germline V gene sequence: CDR1 SGHTA, CDR2 FQGNSA. This CDR3 spans 15 amino acids. With V trimmed by 2 bases and J by 8 bases, 9 bases remained unmatched. The CDR3 bases are TGTGCCAGCAGCTTATCCCCGGACAGGGGACAAGGCTACACCTTC. Translated, it gives CASSLSPDRGQGYTF.

This clonotype was seen a few times. The chain has TRBV7-3 and TRBJ2-2; possibly TRBD2 for D (5 bases). V was trimmed by 5 bases and J by 0 bases, leaving 13 bases between them. CDR1 and CDR2 from the germline V gene are SGHTA and FQGTGA. The CDR3 loop spans 16 amino acids. In nucleotides, the CDR3 is TGTGCCAGCAGCCCCCGCGGGCTCTCGAACACCGGGGAGCTGTTTTTT. Its translation: CASSPRGLSNTGELFF.

In its sample, this clonotype was seen a few times. This chain links TRBV4-1 with TRBJ2-5, with 8 bases aligning to TRBD2. Germline CDR1 is MGHRA and CDR2 is YSYEKL. The V gene end was trimmed by 3 bases and the J gene end by 5 bases; junction bases not matched to a gene: 8. The CDR3 loop spans 15 amino acids. The CDR3 region is CASSQIGLAGETQYF. CDR3 nucleotides: TGCGCCAGCAGCCAGATTGGACTAGCTGGGGAGACCCAGTACTTC.

The CDR3 is CASSQAGYGNTIYF. CDR3 nucleotide sequence: TGTGCCAGCAGCCAAGCAGGTTATGGAAACACCATATATTTT. The chain uses TRBV3-1 and TRBJ1-3, with D uncertain. CDR1 is LGHDT, CDR2 YNNKEL, per germline (reference sequence). The CDR3 is 14 residues long. V lost 1 base, J lost 3 bases, and 7 bases lay in between.

The V call is TRBV4-2, the J call TRBJ2-1; 11 bases map to TRBD2. Germline CDR1 reads LGHNA; CDR2 reads YNFKEQ. Losses at the gene ends were 0 bases for V and 13 bases for J; bases not matched to a gene: 8. This CDR3 has 15 amino acids. The CDR3 nucleotides are TGTGCCAGCAGCCAAGATCATACTAGCGGGAGCCTACAGTTCTTC. It translates to CASSQDHTSGSLQFF.

This clonotype was seen more than once but under ten times. This chain uses TRBV20-1 with TRBJ2-1, with D perhaps assigned TRBD1 or TRBD2 (5 bases each). The J call could be wrong; TRBJ2-7 is a better fit for the DNA end. Germline V gene sequence: CDR1 DFQATT, CDR2 SNEGSKA (reference sequence). The CDR3 is 12 residues long. CDR3 in DNA: TGCAGTGCCTCCCCGGGGCCCGGCGAGCAGTACTTC. It translates to CSASPGPGEQYF.

This clonotype has only a few counts. The chain employs TRBV6-5 and TRBJ1-6; D is undetermined. V was clipped by 7 bases and J by 7 bases, with 14 bases between them. This CDR3 spans 14 amino acids. Per the germline V gene, CDR1 is MNHEY and CDR2 is SVGAGI. The CDR3 is CASMLGRLNSPLHF. The CDR3 DNA reads as TGTGCCAGCATGTTAGGACGGTTGAATTCACCCCTCCACTTT.

This clonotype appeared many times. This chain links TRBV6-5 with TRBJ2-5; D is possibly TRBD2 (6 bases). The CDR3 is made up of 16 amino acids. Per germline, CDR1 MNHEY and CDR2 SVGAGI. Trimming removed 1 base at V and 5 bases at J, with 17 bases between. CDR3 in amino acids: CASSYFSGEIAETQYF. The CDR3, as DNA: TGTGCCAGCAGTTACTTCTCGGGGGAGATAGCGGAGACCCAGTACTTC.

The chain combines TRBV12-3 or TRBV12-4 with TRBJ2-3; 7 positions match TRBD1. With 6 bases clipped from V and 6 bases from J, the junction kept 12 bases outside the gene matches. The CDR3 totals 15 residues. The CDR3 nucleotides read TGTGCCAGCAGGCTTGGGACAGTCCGAGGGGATACGCAGTATTTT. This encodes CASRLGTVRGDTQYF.

A few counts support this clonotype. V is TRBV20-1 and J is TRBJ2-7; weak D call: TRBD2 (6 bases). Trimming removed 3 bases from V and 7 bases from J, with 16 bases in between. Germline-derived CDR1 and CDR2 are DFQATT and SNEGSKA (reference sequence). CDR3 length equals 13 residues. In DNA, the CDR3 is TGCAGTGCTAGTTTACGGGAGTTGGGTGAGCAGTACTTC. Amino acids: CSASLRELGEQYF.

The V gene is TRBV7-9, the J gene TRBJ2-1; D ambiguous. V was cut by 4 bases and J by 12 bases, with 16 bases left in between. The CDR3 runs 13 residues. Germline V gives CDR1 SEHNR, CDR2 FQNEAQ (reference sequence). The CDR3 here is CASSSALESVQFF. The CDR3 region has the DNA TGTGCCAGCAGCTCAGCCTTAGAGTCTGTGCAGTTCTTC. The variable domain in full, completed from reference TRBV7-9 and TRBJ2-1, reads DTGVSQNPRHKITKRGQNVTFRCDPISEHNRLYWYRQTLGQGPEFLTYFQNEAQLEKSRLLSDRFSAERPKGSFSTLEIQRTEQGDSAMYLCASSSALESVQFFGPGTRLTVL.

The genes are TRBV7-3 and TRBJ2-5; D tentatively fits TRBD1 or TRBD2 (5 bases each). Germline CDR1 is SGHTA and CDR2 is FQGTGA. V was pared by 8 bases and J by 1 base, with 20 bases between. This CDR3 comprises 16 residues. CDR3 DNA: TGTGCCAGCCTCCGGGGCTACAGGCCGCTCCAAGAGACCCAGTACTTC. Translating it yields CASLRGYRPLQETQYF. Combining the CDR3 with reference TRBV7-3 and TRBJ2-5 gives the whole variable domain GAGVSQTPSNKVTEKGKYVELRCDPISGHTALYWYRQSLGQGPEFLIYFQGTGAADDSGLPNDRFFAVRPEGSVSTLKIQRTERGDSAVYLCASLRGYRPLQETQYFGPGTRLLVL.

The chain combines TRBV5-1 with TRBJ2-1; D is undetermined. The CDR3 runs 14 residues. The V end was cut by 3 bases, the J end by 8 bases, with 15 bases between. Germline values: CDR1 SGHRS, CDR2 YFSETQ. DNA for the CDR3: TGCGCCAGCAGCTCGCGGCTTGGTCGGGATGAGCAGTTCTTC. As protein: CASSSRLGRDEQFF.

This sequence joins TRBV24-1 and TRBJ2-5, with 7 bases identical to TRBD1. The CDR3 spans 16 residues. Germline trimming cut 3 bases from V and 1 base from J; bases unmatched to any gene: 7. Per germline, CDR1 KGHDR and CDR2 SFDVKD. CDR3 residues: CATSDRRDSPQETQYF. The DNA for the CDR3 is TGTGCCACCAGTGATCGCCGGGACAGTCCCCAAGAGACCCAGTACTTC.

The genes are TRBV12-3 or TRBV12-4 and TRBJ2-4, with TRBD2 matching 10 bases. J gave up 3 bases and V 6 bases, and 8 bases lay outside the gene matches. CDR3 size: 16 residues. This chain's CDR3 is CASSPISGGIKNIQYF. CDR3 DNA: TGTGCCAGCAGCCCAATTAGCGGGGGGATCAAAAACATTCAGTACTTC.

This clonotype has only a few counts. V and J are TRBV5-1 and TRBJ2-3; the D is unclear. V lost 4 bases and J lost 2, with 11 bases in between. Germline assignment: CDR1 SGHRS and CDR2 YFSETQ. The CDR3 extends over 14 amino acids. CDR3 amino acids: CASSHTDPTDTQYF. The CDR3 DNA is TGCGCCAGCAGCCATACCGATCCCACAGATACGCAGTATTTT.

This clonotype was counted a few times. The V and J genes are TRBV4-2 and TRBJ2-5; TRBD2 might be the D (5 bases). Near its end, the DNA agrees better with TRBJ2-1, so the J call may be wrong. The CDR3 extends over 15 amino acids. Germline lookup yields CDR1 LGHNA and CDR2 YNFKEQ. In DNA, the CDR3 is TGTGCCAGCAGCCAGAAACACGGGACCTACAATGAGCAGTTCTTC. Its translation is CASSQKHGTYNEQFF.

In this sample, this clonotype turned up a few times. This chain uses TRBV2 with TRBJ2-5; D is ambiguous. Deletions cut 6 bases from V and 5 bases from J, with 10 bases between. Per germline, CDR1 SNHLY and CDR2 FYNNEI. The CDR3 loop spans 12 amino acids. CDR3 nucleotide sequence: TGTGCCAGCAGGGTGGGCAGCGAGACCCAGTACTTC. Amino acid sequence: CASRVGSETQYF.